This TCR beta chain was found in a study of OX40 agonist ivuxolimab in advanced cancers. Across the study: A mean age of approximately 60 years, range roughly 23 to 85, was recorded, and approximately 79% were male. General study points: Both CD4+ and CD8+ T cell populations in blood had undergone clonal expansion by week 6 at 0.1 to 3.0 mg/kg. Certain nonresponding patients likewise had low normalized T-cell clonal expansion.

With 4 bases removed from V and 4 bases from J, the gap between germline ends came to 13 bases. This CDR3 is built from 14 residues. Germline CDR1 reads MGHDK; CDR2 reads SYGVNS. Clones were read by immunoSEQ multiplex PCR, and TCRdb kept only the in-frame ones, dropping some. The sample carries some 74,000 clones, almost 85% recorded once. As concerns this clone: The target antigen is unknown.

The sequenced sample was CD4+ or CD8+ T cells sorted from blood, obtained in a trial of the OX40 agonist ivuxolimab. The TCR sequence derives from an adult with an advanced solid tumor such as melanoma, head and neck, liver or kidney cancer. The chain employs TRBV25-1 and TRBJ1-2; maybe TRBD1 (5 bases). The CDR3 loop is CASSGDALVYGYTF. As DNA, the CDR3 is TGTGCCAGCAGTGGGGACGCTTTAGTCTATGGCTACACCTTC.